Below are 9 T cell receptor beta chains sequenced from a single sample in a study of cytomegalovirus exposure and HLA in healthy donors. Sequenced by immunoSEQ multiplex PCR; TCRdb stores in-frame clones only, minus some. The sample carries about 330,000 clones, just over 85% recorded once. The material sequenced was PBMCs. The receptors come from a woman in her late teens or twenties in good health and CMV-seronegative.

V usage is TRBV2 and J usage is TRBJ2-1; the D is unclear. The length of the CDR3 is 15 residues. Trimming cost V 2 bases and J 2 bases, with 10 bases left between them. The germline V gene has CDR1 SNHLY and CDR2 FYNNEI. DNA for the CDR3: TGTGCCAGCAGTGAACTGGAACAGACCTACAATGAGCAGTTCTTC. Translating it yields CASSELEQTYNEQFF. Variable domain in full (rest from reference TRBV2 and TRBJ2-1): EPEVTQTPSHQVTQMGQEVILRCVPISNHLYFYWYRQILGQKVEFLVSFYNNEISEKSEIFDDQFSVERPDGSNFTLKIRSTKLEDSAMYFCASSELEQTYNEQFFGPGTRLTVL.

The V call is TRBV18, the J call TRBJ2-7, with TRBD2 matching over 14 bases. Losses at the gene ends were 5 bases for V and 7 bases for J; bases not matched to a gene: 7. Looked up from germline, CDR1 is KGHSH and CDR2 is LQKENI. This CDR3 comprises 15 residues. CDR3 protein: CASSTRLAGGGEQYF. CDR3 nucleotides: TGTGCCAGCTCAACCCGACTAGCGGGAGGGGGAGAGCAGTACTTC.

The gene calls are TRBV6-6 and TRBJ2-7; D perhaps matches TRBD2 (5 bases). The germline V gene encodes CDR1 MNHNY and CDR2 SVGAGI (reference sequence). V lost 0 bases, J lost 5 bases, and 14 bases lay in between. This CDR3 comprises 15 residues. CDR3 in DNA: TGTGCCAGCAGTTACTCGACGGGAAGGAAGGACGAGCAGTACTTC. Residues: CASSYSTGRKDEQYF.

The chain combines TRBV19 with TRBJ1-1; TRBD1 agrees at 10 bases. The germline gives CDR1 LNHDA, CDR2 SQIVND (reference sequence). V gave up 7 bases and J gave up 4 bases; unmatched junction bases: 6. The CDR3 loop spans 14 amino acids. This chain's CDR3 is CASKRGQGSTEAFF. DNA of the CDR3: TGTGCCAGTAAGCGGGGACAGGGGAGCACTGAAGCTTTCTTT.

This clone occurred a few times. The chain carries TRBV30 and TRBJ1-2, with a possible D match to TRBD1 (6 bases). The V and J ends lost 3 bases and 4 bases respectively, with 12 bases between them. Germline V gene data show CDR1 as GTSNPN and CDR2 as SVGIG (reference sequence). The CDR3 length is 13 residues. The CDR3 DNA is TGTGCCTGGAGCCCAGGGGATGGCTATGGCTACACCTTC. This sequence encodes CAWSPGDGYGYTF.

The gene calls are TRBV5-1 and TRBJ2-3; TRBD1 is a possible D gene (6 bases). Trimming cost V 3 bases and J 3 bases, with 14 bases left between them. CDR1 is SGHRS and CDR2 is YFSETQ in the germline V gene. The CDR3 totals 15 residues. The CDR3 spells CASSSLGTQTDTQYF. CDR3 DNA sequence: TGCGCCAGCAGCTCCCTTGGGACACAAACAGATACGCAGTATTTT.

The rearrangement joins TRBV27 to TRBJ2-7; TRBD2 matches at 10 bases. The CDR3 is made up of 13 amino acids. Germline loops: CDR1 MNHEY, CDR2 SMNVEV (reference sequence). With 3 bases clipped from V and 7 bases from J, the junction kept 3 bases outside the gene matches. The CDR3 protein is CASSFGAGGEQYF. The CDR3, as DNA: TGTGCCAGCAGTTTTGGAGCGGGAGGGGAGCAGTACTTC.

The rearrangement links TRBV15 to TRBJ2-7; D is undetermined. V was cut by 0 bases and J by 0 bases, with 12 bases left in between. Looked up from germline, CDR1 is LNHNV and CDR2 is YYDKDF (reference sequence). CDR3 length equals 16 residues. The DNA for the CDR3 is TGTGCCACCAGCAGAGATGGTTGGGCAGCCTCCTACGAGCAGTACTTC. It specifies CATSRDGWAASYEQYF.

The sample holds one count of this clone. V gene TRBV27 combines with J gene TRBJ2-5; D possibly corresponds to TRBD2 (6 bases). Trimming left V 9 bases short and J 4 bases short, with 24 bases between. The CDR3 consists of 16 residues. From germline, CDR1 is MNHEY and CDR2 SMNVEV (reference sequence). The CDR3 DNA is TGTGCCAGTTCCACGGACGAAGCGGGCCGAGGAGAGACCCAGTACTTC. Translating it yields CASSTDEAGRGETQYF.